This TCR beta chain was sequenced in a study of cytomegalovirus exposure and HLA in healthy donors. Comment on this clone: Its antigen is undetermined.

Germline V gives CDR1 SQVTM, CDR2 ANQGSEA. V shed 6 bases, J shed 7 bases, and the junction held 4 bases outside the gene matches. The CDR3 extends over 13 amino acids. Overall study findings and caveats: Sequences of the TCR beta chain were said to predict the HLA-A and HLA-B alleles of most subjects accurately.

The study ran its PCR with 60 Vbeta and 13 Jbeta primers. TCRdb's copy holds only in-frame clones and misses some; the assay was immunoSEQ multiplex PCR. Of fewer than 250,000 clones listed, approximately 79% are singletons. The sequencing input was PBMCs. The origin of this receptor is a male donor in good health and CMV-seronegative. V usage is TRBV29-1 and J usage is TRBJ2-2; TRBD2 matches 11 bases. CDR3 nucleotide sequence: TGCAGCGTGGCTAGCGGGGGGAACGGGGAGCTGTTTTTT. It specifies CSVASGGNGELFF.